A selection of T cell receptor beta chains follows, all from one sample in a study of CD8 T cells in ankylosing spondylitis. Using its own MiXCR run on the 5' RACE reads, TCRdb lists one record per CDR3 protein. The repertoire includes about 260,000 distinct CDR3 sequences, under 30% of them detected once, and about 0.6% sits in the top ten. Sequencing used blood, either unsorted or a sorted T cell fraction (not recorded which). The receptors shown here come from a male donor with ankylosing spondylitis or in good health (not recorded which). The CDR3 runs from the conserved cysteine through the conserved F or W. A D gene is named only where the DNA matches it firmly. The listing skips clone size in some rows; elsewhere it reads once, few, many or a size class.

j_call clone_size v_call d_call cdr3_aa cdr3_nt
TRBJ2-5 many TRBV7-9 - CASSTQRDLGAETQYF TGTGCCAGCAGCACGCAAAGAGACTTAGGGGCAGAGACCCAGTACTTC
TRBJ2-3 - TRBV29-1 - CSARLTSDTQYF TGCAGCGCCCGGCTGACAAGCGATACGCAGTATTTT
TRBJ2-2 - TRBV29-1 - CSVGPPGTGELFF TGCAGCGTTGGGCCCCCGGGCACCGGGGAGCTGTTTTTT
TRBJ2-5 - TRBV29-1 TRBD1 CSVVPGTEETQYF TGCAGCGTCGTACCCGGGACAGAAGAGACCCAGTACTTC
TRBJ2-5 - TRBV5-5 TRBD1 CASSLDRKETQYF TGTGCCAGCAGCCTGGACAGGAAAGAGACCCAGTACTTC
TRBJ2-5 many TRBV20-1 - CSARDGKGGQETQYF TGCAGTGCTAGAGATGGGAAGGGGGGACAAGAGACCCAGTACTTC
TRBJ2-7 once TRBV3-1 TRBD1 CASSQGEGQGYEQYF TGTGCCAGCAGCCAAGGAGAGGGACAGGGTTACGAGCAGTACTTC
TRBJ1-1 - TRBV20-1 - CSARGDLVQGAYTEAFF TGCAGTGCTAGGGGGGATTTGGTCCAAGGGGCGTACACTGAAGCTTTCTTT
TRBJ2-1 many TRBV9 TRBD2 CASSVGGRGGEQFF TGTGCCAGCAGCGTAGGCGGGCGGGGGGGTGAGCAGTTCTTC
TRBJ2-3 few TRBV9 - CASSGRGWTDTQYF TGTGCCAGCAGCGGTAGGGGCTGGACAGATACGCAGTATTTT
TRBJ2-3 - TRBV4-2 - CASSQESAGRTSTDTQYF TGTGCCAGCAGCCAAGAATCGGCGGGGCGGACTAGCACAGATACGCAGTATTTT
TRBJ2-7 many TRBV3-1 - CASSQGGEQYF TGTGCCAGCAGCCAAGGCGGCGAGCAGTACTTC
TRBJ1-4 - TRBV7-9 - CASSFGAPSTNEKLFF TGTGCCAGCAGCTTTGGAGCGCCCTCAACTAATGAAAAACTGTTTTTT
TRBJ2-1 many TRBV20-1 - CSARDPGSSYNEQFF TGCAGTGCTAGAGATCCGGGGAGCTCCTACAATGAGCAGTTCTTC
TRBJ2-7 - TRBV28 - CASSQGGLEQYF TGTGCCAGCAGCCAAGGAGGGCTGGAGCAGTACTTC
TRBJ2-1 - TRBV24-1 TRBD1 CATSDPTGRSYNEQFF TGTGCCACCAGTGACCCGACAGGGCGCTCCTACAATGAGCAGTTCTTC
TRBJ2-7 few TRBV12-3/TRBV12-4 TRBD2 CASRLAGVGDEQYF TGTGCCAGCAGGTTAGCGGGGGTTGGCGACGAGCAGTACTTC
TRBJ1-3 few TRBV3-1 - CASSQGLTGWSGNTIYF TGTGCCAGCAGCCAGGGCCTAACAGGGTGGTCTGGAAACACCATATATTTT
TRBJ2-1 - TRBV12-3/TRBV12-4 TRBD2 CASSIRRGYNEQFF TGTGCCAGCAGTATCAGGCGGGGGTACAATGAGCAGTTCTTC
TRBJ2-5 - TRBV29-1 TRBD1 CSAWGRDRGRETQYF TGCAGCGCCTGGGGCCGGGACAGGGGGCGAGAGACCCAGTACTTC
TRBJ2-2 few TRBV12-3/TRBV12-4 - CASSSHSRTGELFF TGTGCCAGCAGCTCTCATTCGCGCACCGGGGAGCTGTTTTTT
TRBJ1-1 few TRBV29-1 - CSVDNGGGFMNTEAFF TGCAGCGTCGACAATGGGGGGGGATTTATGAACACTGAAGCTTTCTTT
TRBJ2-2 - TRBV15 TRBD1 CATSRGQGNTGELFF TGTGCCACCAGCAGAGGACAGGGGAACACCGGGGAGCTGTTTTTT
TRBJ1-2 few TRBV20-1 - CSARDNRNYGYTF TGCAGTGCTAGAGATAACAGAAACTATGGCTACACCTTC